These 24 T cell receptor beta chains originate from one sample sequenced in a study of T cell responses to AZD1222 COVID-19 vaccine. Clones were sequenced by immunoSEQ multiplex PCR, and TCRdb holds only the in-frame ones, with some missing. This sample has some 130,000 clones, with approximately 88% found just once. The source was peripheral blood, collected on day 0 of AZD1222 vaccination. The receptors originated from an adult in good health.

The chain combines TRBV5-1 with TRBJ1-3; 9 bases agree with TRBD1. CDR3 size: 16 residues. V was pared by 7 bases and J by 4 bases, with 12 bases of the junction left unmatched. CDR1 is SGHRS, CDR2 YFSETQ, per germline. The CDR3 region has the DNA TGCGCCAGCGTGCCCTTACAGGGGGCGATAGGAAACACCATATATTTT. Translation: CASVPLQGAIGNTIYF.

The rearrangement uses TRBV28 and TRBJ1-3; D is unclear. Germline CDR1 reads MDHEN; CDR2 reads SYDVKM. V shed 8 bases and J shed 4 bases, with 3 bases lying between them. The CDR3 consists of 10 residues. The CDR3 loop reads CASVGNTIYF. DNA of the CDR3: TGTGCCAGCGTGGGAAACACCATATATTTT.

V is TRBV29-1 and J is TRBJ2-3; D gene unclear. V lost 4 bases to trimming and J lost 2 bases, with 16 bases between them. From germline, CDR1 is SQVTM and CDR2 ANQGSEA. The CDR3 totals 15 residues. The CDR3 DNA follows: TGCAGCGTTGTGGATTGGCGAACGACCACAGATACGCAGTATTTT. This gives the protein CSVVDWRTTTDTQYF.

The V and J genes are TRBV5-1 and TRBJ1-2, with a weak D call TRBD1 (5 bases). CDR1 and CDR2 (germline): SGHRS, YFSETQ. The CDR3 loop spans 15 amino acids. V dropped 2 bases and J dropped 0 bases, with 11 bases sitting between them. The CDR3 is CASSLTTGANYGYTF. CDR3 bases: TGCGCCAGCAGCTTAACTACAGGCGCTAACTATGGCTACACCTTC.

The V gene is TRBV9, the J gene TRBJ1-2; D uncertain. Per the germline V gene, CDR1 is SGDLS and CDR2 is YYNGEE. The CDR3 is 9 residues long. Trimming removed 6 bases at V and 8 bases at J, with 5 bases between. The CDR3 spells CASKDGYTF. The DNA of the CDR3 is TGTGCCAGCAAGGACGGCTACACCTTC.

This chain connects TRBV6-5 to TRBJ2-5, with 9 bases identical to TRBD2. The CDR3 covers 14 residues. Germline trimming cut 6 bases from V and 4 bases from J; bases unmatched to any gene: 6. Germline-derived CDR1 and CDR2 are MNHEY and SVGAGI. In nucleotides, the CDR3 is TGTGCCAGCAGGGTCCTAGCGGGGTTAGAGACCCAGTACTTC. Its protein product is CASRVLAGLETQYF.

This clone was recorded once. V is TRBV29-1 and J is TRBJ1-2; TRBD1 matches 7 bases. Germline CDR1 and CDR2: SQVTM and ANQGSEA. CDR3 length: 15 residues. Trimming at V came to 0 bases and at J to 1 base, leaving 5 bases not matched to a gene. CDR3 DNA sequence: TGCAGCGTTGAAGATCGACGGGACAGTAACTATGGCTACACCTTC. The encoded protein is CSVEDRRDSNYGYTF.

The chain uses TRBV29-1 and TRBJ2-1, with TRBD2 identical over 8 bases. Germline CDR1 SQVTM, CDR2 ANQGSEA. CDR3 length: 18 residues. V was clipped by 4 bases and J by 0 bases; unmatched bases: 14. For the CDR3, the DNA is TGCAGCGTTGGACGCGGGGGGATCCGACGGAGCTCCTACAATGAGCAGTTCTTC. Its protein product is CSVGRGGIRRSSYNEQFF.

The V call is TRBV6-2 or TRBV6-3, the J call TRBJ1-5; the match to TRBD1 covers 10 bases. V shed 2 bases and J 6 bases; nucleotides not matched to a gene: 10. This CDR3 region has 17 residues. Germline V lookup: CDR1 MNHEY, CDR2 SVGEGT. CDR3 loop: CASSYSPDRGRFQPQHF. The CDR3 DNA is TGTGCCAGCAGTTACAGCCCAGACAGGGGGCGGTTTCAGCCCCAGCATTTT.

The rearrangement links TRBV25-1 to TRBJ2-2, with 9 bases identical to TRBD1. V trimming: 2 bases; J trimming: 6 bases; junction bases outside the gene matches: 7. The CDR3 spans 16 residues. Germline CDR1 is MGHDK and CDR2 is SYGVNS. The DNA for the CDR3 is TGTGCCAGCAGTGAAATTCCGGGACAGGGAGCCGGGGAGCTGTTTTTT. Its translation is CASSEIPGQGAGELFF.

V is TRBV6-5 and J is TRBJ1-5; D gene uncertain. The germline V and J ends were trimmed by 5 bases and 0 bases, with 5 bases remaining between them. The CDR3 runs 13 residues. Per the germline V gene, CDR1 is MNHEY and CDR2 is SVGAGI. The CDR3 reads CASSTNSNQPQHF. DNA for the CDR3: TGTGCCAGCAGTACCAATAGCAATCAGCCCCAGCATTTT.

The gene calls are TRBV5-4 and TRBJ2-5; D tentatively fits TRBD1 or TRBD2 (5 bases each). V shed 0 bases and J shed 2 bases, with 8 bases lying between them. The CDR3 runs to 14 residues. Germline V gives CDR1 SGHNT, CDR2 YYREEE (reference sequence). The CDR3 DNA is TGTGCCAGCAGCTTGGCGAGGGGACAAGAGACCCAGTACTTC. Its translation is CASSLARGQETQYF.

V usage is TRBV27 and J usage is TRBJ1-2; D gene uncertain. The CDR3 spans 15 residues. Per germline, CDR1 MNHEY and CDR2 SMNVEV (reference sequence). V lost 6 bases and J 3 bases, leaving 17 bases between the germline ends. The CDR3 region has the DNA TGTGCCAGCAGCAACTCCGCCGGGGTCTACTATGGCTACACCTTC. As protein: CASSNSAGVYYGYTF.

V usage is TRBV7-2 and J usage is TRBJ1-6, with D perhaps TRBD1 (5 bases). Germline V CDR1 and CDR2: SGHTA, FQGNSA. The CDR3 runs to 13 residues. The V end lost 2 bases, the J end lost 6 bases, and 5 bases lay between the germline ends. In DNA, the CDR3 is TGTGCCAGCAGCTTACAGGGTAATTCACCCCTCCACTTT. It translates to CASSLQGNSPLHF.

The genes are TRBV4-1 and TRBJ1-1; D is unclear. The CDR3 spans 14 residues. Per germline, CDR1 MGHRA and CDR2 YSYEKL. V lost 8 bases and J 0 bases, leaving 13 bases between the germline ends. The CDR3 reads CASSQRELNTEAFF. The DNA of the CDR3 is TGCGCCAGCTCCCAAAGGGAGTTGAACACTGAAGCTTTCTTT.

This clone was counted between two and nine times. The J gene is TRBJ1-5, the V gene TRBV7-6; 12 bases match TRBD1. CDR1 is SGHVS and CDR2 is FNYEAQ in the germline V gene. With 4 bases clipped from V and 5 bases from J, the junction kept 6 bases outside the gene matches. This CDR3 has 16 residues. CDR3 DNA sequence: TGTGCCAGCAGCTCAGGGACAGGGGGCGCAGATCAGCCCCAGCATTTT. Its protein is CASSSGTGGADQPQHF. The full variable domain, rest sourced from reference TRBV7-6 and TRBJ1-5, is GAGVSQSPRYKVTKRGQDVALRCDPISGHVSLYWYRQALGQGPEFLTYFNYEAQQDKSGLPNDRFSAERPEGSISTLTIQRTEQRDSAMYRCASSSGTGGADQPQHFGDGTRLSIL.

The genes are TRBV5-1 and TRBJ1-6, with a possible D match to TRBD1 (5 bases). The CDR3 loop spans 16 amino acids. V was cut by 4 bases and J by 7 bases, with 18 bases left in between. Germline CDR1 reads SGHRS; CDR2 reads YFSETQ. The CDR3 here is CASSPGGRVGNSPLHF. In nucleotides, the CDR3 is TGCGCCAGCAGCCCCGGCGGCAGGGTAGGGAATTCACCCCTCCACTTT.

The rearrangement uses TRBV6-5 and TRBJ1-2; possible D gene TRBD1, 5 bases. The CDR3 extends over 15 amino acids. V was pared by 6 bases and J by 5 bases, with 19 bases between. CDR1 MNHEY and CDR2 SVGAGI come from the germline V gene. The CDR3 loop is CASRFLGPGPYGYTF. CDR3 in DNA: TGTGCCAGCAGATTCCTAGGACCAGGGCCATATGGCTACACCTTC.

This clone occurred once. Other DNA variants within this sample encode the same CDR3. For the CDR3, the DNA is TGTGCCAGCTCACCCCAGGAGACCCAGTACTTC. Amino acids: CASSPQETQYF. The V call is TRBV18, the J call TRBJ2-5; no reliable D call. The CDR3 extends over 11 amino acids. V lost 3 bases and J 5 bases, leaving 4 bases between the germline ends. Germline CDR1 reads KGHSH; CDR2 reads LQKENI.

This clone has only one observation. The CDR3 region is CASNSQGSYGYTF. CDR3 bases: TGTGCCAGCAATTCTCAGGGAAGCTATGGCTACACCTTC. The chain carries TRBV6-5 and TRBJ1-2; tentative D call: TRBD1 (5 bases). CDR3 size: 13 residues. Trimming removed 7 bases from V and 4 bases from J, with 13 bases in between. From germline, CDR1 is MNHEY and CDR2 SVGAGI.

The rearrangement joins TRBV6-2 or TRBV6-3 to TRBJ2-7, with TRBD1 matching over 9 bases. The CDR3 spans 15 residues. With 6 bases clipped from V and 8 bases from J, the junction kept 14 bases outside the gene matches. Germline values: CDR1 MNHEY, CDR2 SVGEGT. CDR3 DNA sequence: TGTGCCAGCAGCGACTCACCGGGACAGGGTAACCAGCAGTACTTC. Translated: CASSDSPGQGNQQYF.

A single count supports this clone. The chain is built from TRBV10-3 and TRBJ2-7, with unresolved D. This CDR3 contains 14 residues. Per germline, CDR1 ENHRY and CDR2 SYGVKD. V dropped 4 bases and J dropped 1 base, with 11 bases sitting between them. CDR3 region: CAISGLYRSYEQYF. In nucleotides, the CDR3 is TGTGCCATCAGTGGTCTTTACCGATCCTACGAGCAGTACTTC.

The CDR3 DNA sequence: TGTGCCAGCAGTTACCGGGGTTTAGGGCAGCCCCAGCATTTT. It is translated as CASSYRGLGQPQHF. The chain joins TRBV6-2 or TRBV6-3 to TRBJ1-5; D is unresolved. The germline V gene encodes CDR1 MNHEY and CDR2 SVGEGT. This CDR3 has 14 amino acids. With 2 bases removed from V and 7 bases from J, the gap between germline ends came to 12 bases.

CDR3 sequence: CASSYTPVGVLNTEAFF. The DNA for the CDR3 is TGTGCCAGCAGTTACACACCCGTGGGGGTCCTTAACACTGAAGCTTTCTTT. The rearrangement links TRBV7-6 to TRBJ1-1, with D possibly being TRBD1 (5 bases). Trimming took 6 bases from V and 2 from J, leaving 22 bases between them. This CDR3 contains 17 residues. Germline V CDR1 and CDR2: SGHVS, FNYEAQ. Full variable domain (outside the CDR3, taken from reference TRBV7-6 and TRBJ1-1): GAGVSQSPRYKVTKRGQDVALRCDPISGHVSLYWYRQALGQGPEFLTYFNYEAQQDKSGLPNDRFSAERPEGSISTLTIQRTEQRDSAMYRCASSYTPVGVLNTEAFFGQGTRLTVV.